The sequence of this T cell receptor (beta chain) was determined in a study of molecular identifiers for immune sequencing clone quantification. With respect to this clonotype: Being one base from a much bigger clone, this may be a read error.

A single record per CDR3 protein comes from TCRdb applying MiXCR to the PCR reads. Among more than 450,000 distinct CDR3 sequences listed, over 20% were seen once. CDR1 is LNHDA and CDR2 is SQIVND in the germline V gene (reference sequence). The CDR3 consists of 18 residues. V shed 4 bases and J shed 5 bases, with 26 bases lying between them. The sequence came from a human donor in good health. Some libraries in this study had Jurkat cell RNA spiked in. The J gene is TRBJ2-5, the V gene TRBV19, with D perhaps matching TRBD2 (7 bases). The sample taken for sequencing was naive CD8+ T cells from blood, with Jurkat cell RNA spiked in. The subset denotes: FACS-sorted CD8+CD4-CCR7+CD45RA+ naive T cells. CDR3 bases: TGTGCCAGTAGTAACCAGGGGAGTGGCGGGGGCCTGGTTGAGACCCAGTACTTC. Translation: CASSNQGSGGGLVETQYF.